This T cell receptor beta chain was captured in a study of blood T cells in healthy people across ages (dated by TCRdb to 2015 to 2017). Regarding the study in general: Template switching captured roughly one uniquely barcoded TCR beta cDNA molecule per two T cells in model experiments. Using the same blood draw, the study looked at two additional independent replicas of 1 million unique cDNA reads for two donors, one aged 18 to 30 and the other aged 80 or older. Donors were grouped into four age groups: young (average roughly 16 years), middle-aged (approximately 41), aged (about 60) and long-lived (less than 85). Age-related changes in TCR beta repertoire diversity were measured in the study by deep sequencing normalized with unique cDNA molecular identifiers. Donors of different ages were randomly distributed across sequencing lanes to avoid experimental bias. Results and caveats for the whole study, not just this receptor: Compared with the aged group, the long-lived group had more naive CD4+ T cells, fewer expanded clones and increased TCR diversity, suggesting age selection. Bulk unsorted PBMC profiling prevented conclusive comparison of naive and antigen-experienced compartments. Observed TCR beta diversity per million T cells fell roughly linearly with age, and a significant reduction was already apparent by age around 40. Total diversity estimates from one million sequenced T cells were considered lower bounds and underestimates. The CMV infection status of donors was not known, potentially confounding age-related changes in expanded clonotypes. Observed TCR beta diversity correlated strongly with the percentage of naive T cells measured by flow cytometry.

CDR1 and CDR2, per the germline V gene, are MNHEY and SVGEGT. The CDR3 runs 11 amino acids, cysteine and phenylalanine included. Only the CDR3 portion is preserved as DNA: 33 bases, with reading frame beginning at the first base. V and J are truncated by 7 bases and 11 bases respectively, leaving an intervening sequence of 14 bases. Systemically healthy Caucasian individuals from Russia, about 38 in total and aged roughly 6 to 100 years, were included as donors. Each donor gave ten milliliters of peripheral blood, collected into EDTA-treated Vacutainer tubes. Ficoll-Paque density-gradient centrifugation was used to isolate PBMCs, with at least 7 million per sample. Total RNA was extracted from PBMCs with Trizol reagent, with at least 5.5 micrograms obtained per sample. Naive CD45RAhigh/CD27high T cell percentages were measured by flow cytometry on a PBMC aliquot from every donor. This clonotype was recorded a few times. Its antigen specificity is not known. No quality values exist for individual bases; no much larger clone is one base distant.

Library generation was performed with 5' RACE. Sequencing relied on an Illumina HiSeq 2500. A second PCR of about 6 to 11 cycles was performed with a sample-barcoded 5' primer and a J-beta primer mix. A unique molecular identifier was introduced onto each TCR beta cDNA molecule by a template-switch 5' adaptor carrying 12 random nucleotides. At least 2.5 million CDR3-containing paired-end reads were obtained from each sample. First-strand cDNA was synthesized from all RNA with the Mint cDNA synthesis kit, primed by a TRBC-specific oligonucleotide. Following uracil-DNA glycosylase treatment, all cDNA underwent a first 18-cycle PCR with the universal primers M1SS and BC2_uni_R. The authors' pipeline ran thus. Normalization of each sample was performed by random selection of 1 million high-quality reads, each carrying a distinct molecular identifier. Reads with shared molecular identifiers were discarded instead of being binned into consensus sequences. MiTCR, run with a Q25 quality threshold and the strictest error-elimination algorithm, handled CDR3 identification, clonotype clustering and error correction. A nonparametric unseen species model with Euler transformation was used to estimate lower-bound total TCR beta diversity. TCRdb reran the public reads through fastp at Q25 and MiXCR, keeping productive beta chains. Here each entry gathers all rows of one CDR3 protein and keeps the most common genes and DNA. TCRdb, not the authors, supplied the V and J calls. Within this sample are about 1.6 million distinct CDR3 sequences, with about 35% of them counted one time only. Together, the top ten hold roughly 12% of the sample.

The sequence came from a woman in her 30s in good health. Sequencing input: blood. The rearrangement joined TRBV6-2 or TRBV6-3 to TRBJ2-5, and TRBD2 may be the D gene, going by 5 matching bases. In nucleotide form, the sequence is TGTGCCAGCACCTACCGGTGGGAGCAGTACTTC. Its amino acids are CASTYRWEQYF.